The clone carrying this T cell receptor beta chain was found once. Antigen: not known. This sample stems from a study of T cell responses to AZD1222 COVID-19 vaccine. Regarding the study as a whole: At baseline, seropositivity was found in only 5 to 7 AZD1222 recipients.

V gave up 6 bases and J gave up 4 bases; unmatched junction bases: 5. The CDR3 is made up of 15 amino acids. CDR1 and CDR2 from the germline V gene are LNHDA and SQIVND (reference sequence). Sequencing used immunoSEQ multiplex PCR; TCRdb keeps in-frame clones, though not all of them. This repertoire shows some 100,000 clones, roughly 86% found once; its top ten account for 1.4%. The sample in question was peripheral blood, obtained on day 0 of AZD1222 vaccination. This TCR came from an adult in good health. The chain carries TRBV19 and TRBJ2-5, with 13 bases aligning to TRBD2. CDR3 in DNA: TGTGCCAGTAGCGGGACTAGCGGGGTGAGAGAGACCCAGTACTTC. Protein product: CASSGTSGVRETQYF.